Listed here is a single T cell receptor (beta chain). For TCRbeta, the library was prepared with unique molecular identifiers. TCRdb recomputed calls from the PCR reads with MiXCR, one row per CDR3 protein. The data contain some 600,000 distinct CDR3 sequences, around 17% of them singletons. The CDR3 is 16 residues long. Trimming took 5 bases from V and 1 from J; bases not matched to a gene: 6. Per germline, CDR1 SGHVS and CDR2 FQNEAQ. The data derive from a study of T-cell reconstitution after alpha-beta-depleted transplantation in children. Source: PBMCs from the stem cell graft donor, taken from the stem cell graft. V usage is TRBV7-8 and J usage is TRBJ2-1; 9 bases agree with TRBD2. This receptor was taken from a human donor who donated a stem cell graft to a child with acute myeloid leukemia. The CDR3 bases are TGTGCCAGCAGCCCTGGGACTAGCCATTCCTACAATGAGCAGTTCTTC. Its protein is CASSPGTSHSYNEQFF.